This TCR beta chain was obtained from a study of T cells after yellow fever vaccination. This clonotype occurred many times. No antigen is known for it. TCRdb recomputed calls from the 5' RACE reads with MiXCR, one row per CDR3 protein. This sample yields over 120,000 distinct CDR3 sequences, of which roughly 6.7% are seen a single time; more than 0.6% belongs to the top ten. The length of the CDR3 is 13 residues. The V gene end was trimmed by 5 bases and the J gene end by 5 bases; junction bases not matched to a gene: 5. Germline V gives CDR1 SGHDT, CDR2 YYEEEE. Findings and caveats of the study: There was a possibility that FACS-sorted repertoires contained abundant clonotypes contaminating from the bulk population. The secondary T-cell response peaked on day 5, not day 15, but was weaker.

The clonotype originates from a man in his thirties or forties who received the YFV17D yellow fever vaccine. The starting material was CD4+ T cells sorted from PBMCs, obtained 10 days after the yellow fever booster vaccination. This chain uses TRBV5-6 with TRBJ2-7; 9 bases are a match to TRBD2. CDR3 DNA sequence: TGTGCCAGCAGTGGGACTAGCTTTAACGAGCAGTACTTC. As protein: CASSGTSFNEQYF.